One and the same sample provided the 25 T cell receptor beta chains below, sequenced in a study of Graves' ophthalmopathy and Graves' hyperthyroidism. Amplifying from RNA transcripts, the study obtained TCR beta CDR3 regions. Following a first-round RT-PCR that used HTBI primers, a second-round multiplex PCR was carried out. TCRdb reprocessed the multiplex PCR reads via MiXCR and lists one record per CDR3 protein. The sample contains under 800,000 distinct CDR3 sequences, about 20% of which appear only once. Sequenced input: peripheral blood. These receptors were obtained from a woman under 30 with stable Graves' hyperthyroidism. Some clones in this sample may be carry-over from other donors' samples.

This chain uses TRBV14 with TRBJ2-6, with D unresolved. V lost 3 bases, J lost 1 base, and 4 bases lay in between. This CDR3 is 14 amino acids long. Germline V gene lookup returns CDR1 SGHDN and CDR2 FVKESK. In DNA, the CDR3 is TGTGCCAGCAGCCATTCTTCTGGGGCCAACGTCCTGACTTTC. The encoded protein is CASSHSSGANVLTF.

Note on this clonotype: Being one base from a much bigger clone, this may be a read error. The conserved closing phenylalanine or tryptophan is absent in this CDR3, likely reflecting a read error. The limits of the CDR3 on the DNA are not certain, so only TCRdb's listed CDR3 is given. The V and J genes are TRBV6-1 and TRBJ1-2; TRBD1, the table's D call, lacks a check against the DNA. The CDR3 numbers 12 amino acids, ends counted. Germline CDR1 is MNHNS and CDR2 is SASEGT. The CDR3 loop is CASSENLGTDTL.

This clonotype came up a few times. The V and J genes are TRBV27 and TRBJ2-2; 9 bases line up with TRBD1. The CDR3 runs 16 residues. Looked up from germline, CDR1 is MNHEY and CDR2 is SMNVEV (reference sequence). Unmatched junction bases numbered 13, after V lost 6 bases and J lost 8 bases. The CDR3 sequence is CASSGPGQGLSGELFF. Written as DNA, the CDR3 is TGTGCCAGCAGCGGCCCGGGACAGGGTTTGTCGGGGGAGCTGTTTTTT.

This clonotype was detected only a few times. This sequence joins TRBV5-1 and TRBJ2-7; 9 nucleotides agree with TRBD2. The CDR3 is 15 amino acids. Germline CDR1 is SGHRS and CDR2 is YFSETQ. V gave up 0 bases and J gave up 2 bases; unmatched junction bases: 3. CDR3 residues: CASSLGLADTYEQYF. In DNA, the CDR3 is TGCGCCAGCAGCTTGGGACTAGCGGATACCTACGAGCAGTACTTC.

This clonotype occurred many times. The chain has TRBV7-8 and TRBJ2-2; D perhaps matches TRBD2 (5 bases). CDR1 and CDR2 from the germline V gene are SGHVS and FQNEAQ. CDR3 length: 14 residues. The V end was cut by 7 bases, the J end by 1 base, with 10 bases between. The CDR3 nucleotides read TGTGCCAGCAAGGAGAGCGGGAACACCGGGGAGCTGTTTTTT. It codes for CASKESGNTGELFF.

This clonotype was seen repeatedly, ten times or more. The rearrangement links TRBV6-1 to TRBJ2-7; D remains ambiguous. Per germline, CDR1 MNHNS and CDR2 SASEGT. V shed 10 bases and J shed 3 bases, with 13 bases lying between them. This CDR3 has 12 amino acids. The CDR3 bases are TGTGCCACCTACTCACTGAACTACGAGCAGTACTTC. Its protein is CATYSLNYEQYF.

This chain joins TRBV12-3 or TRBV12-4 and TRBJ2-2; D is perhaps TRBD2 (5 bases). Deletions cut 4 bases from V and 5 bases from J, with 11 bases between. The CDR3 is made up of 14 amino acids. CDR3 bases: TGTGCCAGCAGTTACCCAGGAGGAACCGGGGAGCTGTTTTTT. It yields the protein CASSYPGGTGELFF.

In its sample, this clonotype was seen a few times. The chain has TRBV18 and TRBJ1-6; possible D gene TRBD1, 6 bases. V lost 1 base and J lost 7, with 11 bases in between. This CDR3 spans 15 amino acids. The V gene's germline CDR1 is KGHSH and CDR2 LQKENI. CDR3 sequence: CASSPLKDRNSPLHF. Here the CDR3 DNA reads TGTGCCAGCTCACCACTTAAGGACAGAAATTCACCCCTCCACTTT.

This clonotype was seen ten or more times. The genes are TRBV6-2 or TRBV6-3 and TRBJ1-1; possibly TRBD1 for D (6 bases). V lost 6 bases and J 0 bases, leaving 20 bases between the germline ends. The germline V gene encodes CDR1 MNHEY and CDR2 SVGEGT. CDR3 length: 17 amino acids. The CDR3 loop reads CASSPTLAGALNTEAFF. DNA of the CDR3: TGTGCCAGCAGCCCCACGTTGGCAGGGGCATTGAACACTGAAGCTTTCTTT.

The genes are TRBV6-1 and TRBJ1-5; D ambiguous. Germline CDR1 is MNHNS and CDR2 is SASEGT. Trimming took 6 bases from V and 1 from J, leaving 13 bases between them. This CDR3 has 15 amino acids. The CDR3 spells CASSPRVISNQPQHF. The CDR3 region has the DNA TGTGCCAGCAGCCCCCGGGTCATAAGCAATCAGCCCCAGCATTTT.

This clonotype was counted a few times. The chain has TRBV30 and TRBJ2-2, with 7 positions matching TRBD2. This CDR3 spans 14 amino acids. The germline V gene has CDR1 GTSNPN and CDR2 SVGIG (reference sequence). The trim removed 0 bases at V and 7 bases at J, leaving 5 bases unmatched. CDR3 amino acids: CAWSVLGGVGELFF. The CDR3 bases are TGTGCCTGGAGTGTACTGGGAGGGGTCGGGGAGCTGTTTTTT.

This clonotype has at least ten counts. V is TRBV7-2 and J is TRBJ2-7; D call uncertain. This CDR3 region has 14 residues. Trimming removed 5 bases at V and 3 bases at J, with 14 bases between. CDR1 is SGHTA, CDR2 FQGNSA, per germline. The CDR3 sequence is CASSNWASLYEQYF. Written as DNA, the CDR3 is TGTGCCAGCAGCAATTGGGCGAGTCTCTACGAGCAGTACTTC.

This clonotype showed up many times. V usage is TRBV10-1 and J usage is TRBJ2-5; D ambiguous. The germline V gene has CDR1 WNHNN and CDR2 SYGVQD (reference sequence). This CDR3 spans 15 amino acids. V gave up 3 bases and J gave up 4 bases, with 15 bases separating them. The CDR3 protein is CASSEARSVSETQYF. CDR3 DNA sequence: TGCGCCAGCAGTGAAGCCAGATCGGTTTCAGAGACCCAGTACTTC.

The chain carries TRBV20-1 and TRBJ2-2, with 8 bases aligning to TRBD1. V was pared by 0 bases and J by 5 bases, with 8 bases of the junction left unmatched. The CDR3 length is 16 residues. From germline, CDR1 is DFQATT and CDR2 SNEGSKA (reference sequence). CDR3 sequence (DNA): TGCAGTGCTAGAGATCTCCAGGGGGCAATGACCGGGGAGCTGTTTTTT. Translation: CSARDLQGAMTGELFF.

The chain recombines TRBV3-1 with TRBJ1-5; D is undetermined. V shed 0 bases and J shed 7 bases, with 7 bases lying between them. Germline lookup yields CDR1 LGHDT and CDR2 YNNKEL (reference sequence). The CDR3 sequence is 13 residues long. CDR3 amino acids: CASSQEGEQPQHF. CDR3 nucleotide sequence: TGTGCCAGCAGCCAAGAGGGTGAACAGCCCCAGCATTTT.

This clonotype was detected a few times. This chain uses TRBV27 with TRBJ2-7; the match to TRBD2 covers 7 bases. From germline, CDR1 is MNHEY and CDR2 SMNVEV (reference sequence). The trim removed 5 bases at V and 2 bases at J, leaving 9 bases unmatched. This CDR3 contains 15 residues. The CDR3 coding sequence is TGTGCCAGCAGTGGCACACTAGCGTACCCCTACGAGCAGTACTTC. It specifies CASSGTLAYPYEQYF.

This clonotype was found many times. This rearrangement joins TRBV19 to TRBJ2-6; D not resolved. V shed 7 bases and J shed 1 base, with 5 bases lying between them. This CDR3 is 13 amino acids long. CDR1 and CDR2 from the germline V gene are LNHDA and SQIVND (reference sequence). DNA of the CDR3: TGTGCCAGTACACGGTCTGGGGCCAACGTCCTGACTTTC. It translates to CASTRSGANVLTF.

The chain uses TRBV7-9 and TRBJ2-7; 8 bases map to TRBD2. The length of the CDR3 is 15 residues. Germline V gene sequence: CDR1 SEHNR, CDR2 FQNEAQ (reference sequence). The trim removed 0 bases at V and 5 bases at J, leaving 6 bases unmatched. The CDR3 loop reads CASSLAAGVRDEQYF. The CDR3 nucleotides read TGTGCCAGCAGCTTAGCAGCGGGGGTTCGGGACGAGCAGTACTTC.

The genes are TRBV5-1 and TRBJ1-2, with 7 nucleotides matching TRBD1. Germline V CDR1 and CDR2: SGHRS, YFSETQ. The length of the CDR3 is 14 residues. Trimming removed 0 bases from V and 4 bases from J; junction bases left unmatched: 3. In DNA, the CDR3 is TGCGCCAGCAGCTTGGTGAACAGGGGCTATGGCTACACCTTC. Translating gives CASSLVNRGYGYTF.

This clonotype occurred many times. The J gene is TRBJ2-2, the V gene TRBV2, with TRBD1 matching over 7 bases. The CDR3 is 15 residues long. The V segment lost 6 bases and the J segment 5 bases; nucleotides outside the gene matches: 9. CDR1 is SNHLY and CDR2 is FYNNEI in the germline V gene. This chain's CDR3 is CASSLDRLRTGELFF. In DNA form, the CDR3 reads TGTGCCAGCAGCTTGGACAGGTTGAGGACCGGGGAGCTGTTTTTT.

Ten or more counts support this clonotype. This chain connects TRBV30 to TRBJ2-7; no clear D gene. The CDR3 loop spans 13 amino acids. The V gene's germline CDR1 is GTSNPN and CDR2 SVGIG (reference sequence). The V and J ends lost 1 base and 6 bases respectively, with 13 bases between them. CDR3 protein: CAWSELMGAEQYF. CDR3 coding DNA: TGTGCCTGGAGTGAATTGATGGGCGCCGAGCAGTACTTC.

At least ten counts were recorded for this clonotype. V usage is TRBV12-5 and J usage is TRBJ2-7; either TRBD1 or TRBD2 may fit D (5 bases each). CDR3 length: 13 amino acids. Trimming stripped 1 base from V and 5 bases from J, with 9 bases between. Germline loops: CDR1 LGHNT, CDR2 FRNRAP. CDR3 bases: TGTGCTAGTGGTTTGGCAGGGACCCACGAGCAGTACTTC. This sequence encodes CASGLAGTHEQYF.

This clonotype showed up just once. Without the conserved terminal phenylalanine or tryptophan, this CDR3 likely stems from a read error. CDR3 in amino acids: CASSLNRIGNQPQHL. In nucleotides, the CDR3 is TGTGCCAGCAGCTTAAACAGGATCGGCAATCAGCCCCAGCATTTG. The chain links TRBV7-8 to TRBJ1-5; TRBD1 is a possible D gene (5 bases). The CDR3 contains 15 residues. Germline V gives CDR1 SGHVS, CDR2 FQNEAQ. Trimming stripped 2 bases from V and 2 bases from J, with 10 bases between.

The V call is TRBV5-1, the J call TRBJ2-2; D is possibly TRBD1 (6 bases). The CDR3 is 17 residues long. V lost 2 bases and J 4 bases, leaving 18 bases between the germline ends. Germline values: CDR1 SGHRS, CDR2 YFSETQ. The CDR3 sequence: CASSLLQGVVRTGELFF. CDR3 sequence (DNA): TGCGCCAGCAGCTTACTACAGGGAGTAGTACGCACCGGGGAGCTGTTTTTT.

V gene TRBV7-9 combines with J gene TRBJ2-2, with D possibly called TRBD1 or TRBD2 (6 bases each). The CDR3 has 17 residues. CDR1 and CDR2 from the germline V gene are SEHNR and FQNEAQ (reference sequence). Trimming left V 2 bases short and J 1 base short, with 14 bases between. The CDR3 here is CASSLISRGVNTGELFF. The DNA of the CDR3 is TGTGCCAGCAGCTTAATTTCTAGGGGGGTGAACACCGGGGAGCTGTTTTTT.